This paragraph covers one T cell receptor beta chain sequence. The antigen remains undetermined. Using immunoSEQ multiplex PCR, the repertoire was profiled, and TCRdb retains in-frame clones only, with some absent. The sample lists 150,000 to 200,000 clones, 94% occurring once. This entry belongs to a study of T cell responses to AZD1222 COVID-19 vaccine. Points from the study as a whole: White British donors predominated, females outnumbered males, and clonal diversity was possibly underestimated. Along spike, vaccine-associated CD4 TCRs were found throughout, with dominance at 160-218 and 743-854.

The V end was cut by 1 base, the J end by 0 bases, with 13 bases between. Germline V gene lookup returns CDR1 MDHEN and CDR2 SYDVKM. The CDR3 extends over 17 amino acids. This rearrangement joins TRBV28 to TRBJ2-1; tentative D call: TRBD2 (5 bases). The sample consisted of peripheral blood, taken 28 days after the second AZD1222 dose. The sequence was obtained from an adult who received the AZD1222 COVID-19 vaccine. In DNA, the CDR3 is TGTGCCAGCAGTTTATTTATTATGAGCGGCTCCTACAATGAGCAGTTCTTC. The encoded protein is CASSLFIMSGSYNEQFF.